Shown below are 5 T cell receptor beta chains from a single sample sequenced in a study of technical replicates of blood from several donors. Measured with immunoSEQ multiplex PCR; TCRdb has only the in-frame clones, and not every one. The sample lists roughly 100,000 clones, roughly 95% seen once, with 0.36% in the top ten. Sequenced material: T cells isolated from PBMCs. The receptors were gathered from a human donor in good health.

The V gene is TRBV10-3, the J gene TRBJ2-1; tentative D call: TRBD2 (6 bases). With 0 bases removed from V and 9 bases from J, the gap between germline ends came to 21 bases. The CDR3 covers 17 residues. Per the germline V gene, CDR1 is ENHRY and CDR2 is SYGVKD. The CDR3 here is CAISESPGAGRFGEQFF. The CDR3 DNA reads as TGTGCCATCAGTGAGTCCCCTGGGGCAGGGAGGTTCGGTGAGCAGTTCTTC.

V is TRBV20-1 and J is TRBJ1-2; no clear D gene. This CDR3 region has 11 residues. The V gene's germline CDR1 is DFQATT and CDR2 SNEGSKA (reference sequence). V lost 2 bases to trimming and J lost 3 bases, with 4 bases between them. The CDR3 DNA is TGCAGTGCTAGACCAGACTATGGCTACACCTTC. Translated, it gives CSARPDYGYTF.

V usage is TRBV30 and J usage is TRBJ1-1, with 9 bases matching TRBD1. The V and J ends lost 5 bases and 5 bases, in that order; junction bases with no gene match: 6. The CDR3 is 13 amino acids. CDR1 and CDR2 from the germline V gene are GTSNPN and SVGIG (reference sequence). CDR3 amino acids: CAWDIQGATEAFF. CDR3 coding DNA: TGTGCCTGGGATATACAGGGGGCAACTGAAGCTTTCTTT.

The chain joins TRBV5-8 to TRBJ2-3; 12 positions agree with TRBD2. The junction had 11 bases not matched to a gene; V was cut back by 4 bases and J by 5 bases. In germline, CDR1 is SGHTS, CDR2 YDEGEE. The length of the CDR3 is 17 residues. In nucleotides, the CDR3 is TGTGCCAGCAGCCTAGGTATACTAGCGGGAGGAGGAGATACGCAGTATTTT. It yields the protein CASSLGILAGGGDTQYF.

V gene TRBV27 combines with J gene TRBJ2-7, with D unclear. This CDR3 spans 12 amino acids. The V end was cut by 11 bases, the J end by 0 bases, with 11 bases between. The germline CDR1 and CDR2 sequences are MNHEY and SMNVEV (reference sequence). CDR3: CASGPSSYEQYF. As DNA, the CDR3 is TGTGCCTCCGGTCCTTCCTCCTACGAGCAGTACTTC.